One TCR beta chain is described in this entry. Its target is unknown. The V and J ends lost 6 bases and 7 bases, in that order; junction bases with no gene match: 12. Germline lookup yields CDR1 MDHEN and CDR2 SYDVKM. The CDR3 extends over 15 amino acids. Sequencing depth was up to 500,000 reads per sample. Generated by immunoSEQ multiplex PCR, the TCRdb table keeps only in-frame clones and is missing some. The sample contains about 36,000 clones, around 73% of which appear only once. The data derive from a study of pediatric ulcerative colitis. General study points: Blood-rectal clonal overlap within each person was significantly higher in ulcerative colitis patients than controls. All ulcerative colitis patients, but no controls, carried a couple of rectal clonotypes.

Rectal tissue came from one to two pinch biopsies taken at colonoscopy. The chain links TRBV28 to TRBJ2-1, with 7 bases that match TRBD1. The origin of this receptor is a boy between 10 and 17 years old with moderate ulcerative colitis. Sequencing was performed on gut tissue. The CDR3 DNA reads as TGTGCCAGCAGCATACAGGGGCGATCCTTTAATGAGCAGTTCTTC. Translated, it gives CASSIQGRSFNEQFF. The full variable domain, in which reference TRBV28 and TRBJ2-1 provide the parts outside the CDR3, is DVKVTQSSRYLVKRTGEKVFLECVQDMDHENMFWYRQDPGLGLRLIYFSYDVKMKEKGDIPEGYSVSREKKERFSLILESASTNQTSMYLCASSIQGRSFNEQFFGPGTRLTVL.